This record looks at one T cell receptor (beta chain) sequence and its context. Its antigen is undetermined. The sample comes from a study of shared clonotypes between healthy human individuals. Whole-study results and caveats: Incomplete sequencing of sorted subsets was indicated by rarefaction despite large depth. Clonotypes shared by all four sorted-subset donors had higher generation probabilities than non-shared clonotypes. Naive subsets tended to show greater estimated richness than memory subsets.

This CDR3 has 15 residues. Germline assignment: CDR1 SEHNR and CDR2 FQNEAQ (reference sequence). With 1 base clipped from V and 5 bases from J, the junction kept 4 bases outside the gene matches. Healthy adults negative for HIV, lacking recent acute infections or vaccinations, served as donors. This table comes from immunoSEQ multiplex PCR, and its TCRdb copy is limited to in-frame clones, with some not included. The sample contains a few million clones, around 90% of which appear only once. The source material was naive CD4+ T cells sorted from blood. Subset in this sample: CD45RA+ positively selected. The chain recombines TRBV7-9 with TRBJ2-5; 10 bases are a match to TRBD1. This TCR derives from a man aged 18-30 years in good health. The CDR3: CASSLVGQGSETQYF. The DNA for the CDR3 is TGTGCCAGCAGCTTAGTGGGACAGGGGTCGGAGACCCAGTACTTC. The full variable domain, rest sourced from reference TRBV7-9 and TRBJ2-5, is DTGVSQNPRHKITKRGQNVTFRCDPISEHNRLYWYRQTLGQGPEFLTYFQNEAQLEKSRLLSDRFSAERPKGSFSTLEIQRTEQGDSAMYLCASSLVGQGSETQYFGPGTRLLVL.